This passage covers 8 T cell receptor beta chains from one sample sequenced in a study of cytomegalovirus exposure and HLA in healthy donors. Libraries were prepared by immunoSEQ multiplex PCR; TCRdb keeps only in-frame clonotypes and omits some of them. The table records a few hundred thousand clones, roughly 89% of them present only once. Material for sequencing was PBMCs. Receptors were obtained from a woman between 18 and 30 years old in good health and CMV-seronegative.

This clone was seen once. The chain combines TRBV9 with TRBJ2-2; D is possibly TRBD2 (6 bases). The germline V gene encodes CDR1 SGDLS and CDR2 YYNGEE. The CDR3 extends over 15 amino acids. The V and J ends lost 4 bases and 6 bases respectively, with 16 bases between them. In DNA, the CDR3 is TGTGCCAGCAGCCCAGTGGCTAGCGAGGCCGGGGAGCTGTTTTTT. Translation: CASSPVASEAGELFF.

The rearrangement uses TRBV4-1 and TRBJ1-1; possible D gene TRBD1, 5 bases. V lost 4 bases to trimming and J lost 0 bases, with 12 bases between them. Germline assignment: CDR1 MGHRA and CDR2 YSYEKL. This CDR3 is 15 amino acids long. CDR3 loop: CASSPTPTVNTEAFF. Written as DNA, the CDR3 is TGCGCCAGCAGCCCCACGCCGACAGTGAACACTGAAGCTTTCTTT.

The chain recombines TRBV27 with TRBJ2-1; D is possibly TRBD2 (5 bases). This CDR3 contains 13 residues. Trimming took off 0 bases at V and 10 bases at J, with 10 bases between the two ends. The germline gives CDR1 MNHEY, CDR2 SMNVEV (reference sequence). CDR3: CASSLSAVAEQFF. The DNA of the CDR3 is TGTGCCAGCAGTTTATCGGCCGTAGCGGAGCAGTTCTTC.

The chain recombines TRBV5-1 with TRBJ2-1, with D tentatively TRBD2 (5 bases). The CDR3 consists of 14 residues. Germline V lookup: CDR1 SGHRS, CDR2 YFSETQ. Trimming cost V 4 bases and J 7 bases, with 15 bases left between them. CDR3 residues: CASSLNGVGNEQFF. The CDR3 region has the DNA TGCGCCAGCAGCCTAAACGGGGTCGGTAATGAGCAGTTCTTC.

This clone occurred a few times. The V gene is TRBV2, the J gene TRBJ1-2; TRBD1 matches 10 bases. V lost 6 bases to trimming and J lost 8 bases; unmatched junction nucleotides: 9. The CDR3 is 14 residues long. CDR1 SNHLY and CDR2 FYNNEI come from the germline V gene. CDR3 amino acids: CASRLGTGEEGYTF. CDR3 in DNA: TGTGCCAGCAGGCTCGGGACAGGGGAGGAGGGCTACACCTTC.

The gene calls are TRBV27 and TRBJ1-1; tentative D call: TRBD1 (5 bases). The CDR3 has 16 residues. V was trimmed by 7 bases and J by 2 bases, leaving 20 bases between them. Germline V gene data show CDR1 as MNHEY and CDR2 as SMNVEV (reference sequence). CDR3: CASTSSGNGGNTEAFF. DNA of the CDR3: TGTGCCAGCACCAGCTCCGGGAACGGGGGAAACACTGAAGCTTTCTTT.

This clone was recorded a few times. The CDR3 region is CASSLGQDSPLHF. The CDR3 region has the DNA TGTGCCAGCAGCTTGGGCCAGGATTCACCCCTCCACTTT. J is TRBJ1-6 and V is TRBV5-6; no reliable D call. The V end lost 0 bases, the J end lost 8 bases, and 6 bases lay between the germline ends. Germline V lookup: CDR1 SGHDT, CDR2 YYEEEE. This CDR3 region has 13 residues.

The chain employs TRBV2 and TRBJ2-7; 8 bases line up with TRBD1. The CDR3 spans 13 residues. V lost 6 bases, J lost 6 bases, and 7 bases stayed unmatched. The germline V gene encodes CDR1 SNHLY and CDR2 FYNNEI. CDR3 nucleotides: TGTGCCAGCAGCCAAATCAGGGGGCCCGAGCAGTACTTC. Translation gives CASSQIRGPEQYF.